This entry lists 8 T cell receptor beta chains sequenced from one sample in a study of CD8 T cells in Susac syndrome. It was with random hexamers that roughly 0.5 to 1 ug RNA was reverse transcribed. Using its own MiXCR run on the immunoSEQ multiplex PCR reads, TCRdb lists one record per CDR3 protein. This sample has about 140,000 distinct CDR3 sequences, with 94% found just once. Sequencing was performed on CD4+ T cells from PBMCs. These receptors were collected from a human donor in good health.

J is TRBJ1-2 and V is TRBV20-1; tentatively, D is TRBD1 (6 bases). The V end was cut by 5 bases, the J end by 4 bases, with 17 bases between. Germline assignment: CDR1 DFQATT and CDR2 SNEGSKA (reference sequence). The CDR3 runs 14 residues. The CDR3, as DNA: TGCAGTGCTGTCTTAGGGGGTCCCATCTATGGCTACACCTTC. Its protein is CSAVLGGPIYGYTF.

The chain uses TRBV7-9 and TRBJ2-7, with TRBD2 as a possible D gene (5 bases). With 5 bases removed from V and 0 bases from J, the gap between germline ends came to 14 bases. The germline V gene has CDR1 SEHNR and CDR2 FQNEAQ (reference sequence). This CDR3 is 15 amino acids long. In nucleotides, the CDR3 is TGTGCCAGCAGCCAACGGGAACTCCTCTCCTACGAGCAGTACTTC. This sequence encodes CASSQRELLSYEQYF.

V gene TRBV20-1 combines with J gene TRBJ1-2; the D is unclear. The CDR3 is 14 amino acids. CDR1 and CDR2 (germline): DFQATT, SNEGSKA (reference sequence). Trimming removed 2 bases from V and 1 base from J, with 11 bases in between. The CDR3 sequence: CSARQEGLNYGYTF. In nucleotides, the CDR3 is TGCAGTGCTAGACAGGAGGGTCTTAACTATGGCTACACCTTC.

The chain couples TRBV12-3 or TRBV12-4 to TRBJ1-5; 7 bases match TRBD1. CDR3 length equals 12 residues. Trimming at V came to 6 bases and at J to 6 bases, leaving 2 bases not matched to a gene. The CDR3 reads CASRQGSQPQHF. The CDR3 DNA reads TGTGCCAGCAGACAGGGGAGTCAGCCCCAGCATTTT.

The chain recombines TRBV19 with TRBJ2-2; 9 nucleotides match TRBD2. Germline-derived CDR1 and CDR2 are LNHDA and SQIVND (reference sequence). The CDR3 is 16 residues long. Trimming removed 3 bases from V and 1 base from J; junction bases left unmatched: 3. The chain's CDR3 is CASSIRSGRNTGELFF. CDR3 coding DNA: TGTGCCAGTAGTATCCGTAGCGGGAGGAACACCGGGGAGCTGTTTTTT.

The rearrangement uses TRBV30 and TRBJ2-1; 7 bases are a match to TRBD1. Germline-derived CDR1 and CDR2 are GTSNPN and SVGIG (reference sequence). The junction had 0 bases not matched to a gene; V was cut back by 1 base and J by 3 bases. CDR3 size: 13 residues. This chain's CDR3 is CAWSGDSYNEQFF. The CDR3 DNA reads TGTGCCTGGAGTGGGGACAGCTACAATGAGCAGTTCTTC.

The chain couples TRBV11-2 to TRBJ2-7, with 8 bases fitting TRBD2. The CDR3 spans 15 residues. Trimming took 1 base from V and 0 from J; bases not matched to a gene: 2. Germline V gene sequence: CDR1 SGHAT, CDR2 FQNNGV. CDR3 loop: CASSLVSGSSYEQYF. CDR3 DNA: TGTGCCAGCAGCTTAGTAAGCGGGAGCTCCTACGAGCAGTACTTC.

The chain combines TRBV5-1 with TRBJ2-3; D remains unclear. CDR1 is SGHRS and CDR2 is YFSETQ in the germline V gene. Between the trimmed V and J ends, which lost 0 bases and 7 bases, there was a span of 12 bases. CDR3 length: 14 residues. CDR3: CASSLDTGENTQYF. The CDR3 DNA sequence: TGCGCCAGCAGCTTGGACACTGGCGAAAATACGCAGTATTTT. Based on the CDR3 plus reference TRBV5-1 and TRBJ2-3, the full variable domain is KAGVTQTPRYLIKTRGQQVTLSCSPISGHRSVSWYQQTPGQGLQFLFEYFSETQRNKGNFPGRFSGRQFSNSRSEMNVSTLELGDSALYLCASSLDTGENTQYFGPGTRLTVL.